This is a list of T cell receptor beta chains from one sample in a study of T cells in tumors after PD-1 blockade. Sequenced by immunoSEQ multiplex PCR; TCRdb stores in-frame clones only, minus some. The data show under 75,000 clones, approximately 74% seen once. This material consisted of PBMCs, taken after anti-PD-1 treatment. All receptors come from a human donor with basal cell carcinoma. Both conserved end residues are part of each CDR3. The D gene is left open where the match is weak. Size is omitted from some rows. Given values are once, few, many or a class for expanded clones.

V gene	clone size	D gene	J gene	CDR3 DNA	CDR3 protein
TRBV4-1	few	TRBD2	TRBJ2-1	TGCGCCAGCAGCCAAGATCGGCTAGCGGGGGCCAGCTCCTACAATGAGCAGTTCTTC	CASSQDRLAGASSYNEQFF
TRBV7-2	.	TRBD2	TRBJ2-5	TGTGCCTCGGGCGCTAGCGGGGGGGGCCAAGAGACCCAGTACTTC	CASGASGGGQETQYF
TRBV10-1	.	TRBD2	TRBJ2-5	TGCGCCAGCGCAACTAGCGGGGCGCAAGAGACCCAGTACTTC	CASATSGAQETQYF
TRBV10-3	.	TRBD1	TRBJ2-7	TGTGCCATAGCCGGGACAGGTGTCTACGAGCAGTACTTC	CAIAGTGVYEQYF
TRBV5-1	.	.	TRBJ2-2	TGCGCCAGCAGCTTGGCGGCAGGGGGGAACGGGGAGCTGTTTTTT	CASSLAAGGNGELFF
TRBV6-4	.	TRBD1	TRBJ2-1	TGTGCCAGCAGTGACGCCGGACAGGGGTTCGGGGGTGAGCAGTTCTTC	CASSDAGQGFGGEQFF
TRBV18	few	TRBD2	TRBJ2-1	TGTGCCAGCTCACCGGGACTAGAGAGTGAGCAGTTCTTC	CASSPGLESEQFF
TRBV6-5	.	TRBD1	TRBJ1-2	TGTGCCAGCAGTTTCGCGGACAGGGTAGATGGCTACACCTTC	CASSFADRVDGYTF
TRBV29-1	.	TRBD1	TRBJ2-7	TGCAGCGTCATCAGGGGGCGCGGCGAGCAGTACTTC	CSVIRGRGEQYF
TRBV7-9	.	.	TRBJ1-3	TGTGCCAGCAGCTTTCAGAGACTCTCTGGAAACACCATATATTTT	CASSFQRLSGNTIYF
TRBV7-6	.	TRBD1	TRBJ1-6	TGTGCCAGCAGCACGACAGGGTCTCGTAATTCACCCCTCCACTTT	CASSTTGSRNSPLHF
TRBV27	.	.	TRBJ1-1	TGTGCCAGCAGTTTTGAAGGCCTCACTGAAGCTTTCTTT	CASSFEGLTEAFF
TRBV5-4	.	TRBD1	TRBJ1-2	TGTGCCAGCAGCCTAAAAACGACAGGGACCTATGGCTACACCTTC	CASSLKTTGTYGYTF
TRBV10-3	.	.	TRBJ2-1	TGTGCCAGCAAGCCAGGGTTTACCTACAATGAGCAGTTCTTC	CASKPGFTYNEQFF
TRBV30	few	TRBD1	TRBJ2-5	TGTGCCGGGACAGTTCAAGAGACCCAGTACTTC	CAGTVQETQYF
TRBV6-5	.	.	TRBJ2-7	TGTGCCAGCAGTTACCGGGACACCCTCGGTTACGAGCAGTACTTC	CASSYRDTLGYEQYF
TRBV6-4	few	TRBD1	TRBJ2-7	TGTGCCAGCAGTGTAGAGGGACAGGGGCCCTACGAGCAGTACTTC	CASSVEGQGPYEQYF
TRBV5-5	.	.	TRBJ1-6	TGTGCCAGCAGTTGGGCCAACCTGGATTCACCCCTCCACTTT	CASSWANLDSPLHF
TRBV6-5	.	.	TRBJ1-2	TGTGCCAGCAGTTACTCGAGTGCGGCAGACTATGGCTACACCTTC	CASSYSSAADYGYTF
TRBV5-4	.	TRBD2	TRBJ2-1	TGTGCCAGCAGCCTTACTAGCGGGACCTACAATGAGCAGTTCTTC	CASSLTSGTYNEQFF